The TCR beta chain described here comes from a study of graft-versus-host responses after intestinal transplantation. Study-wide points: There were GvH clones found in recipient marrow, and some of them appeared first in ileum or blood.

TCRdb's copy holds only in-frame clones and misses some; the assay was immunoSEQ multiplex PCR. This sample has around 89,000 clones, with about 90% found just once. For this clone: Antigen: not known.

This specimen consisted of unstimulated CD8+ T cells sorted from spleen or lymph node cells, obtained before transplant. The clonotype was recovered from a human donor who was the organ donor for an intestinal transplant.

CDR3 protein: CASSQQGTGELFF. DNA of the CDR3: TGCGCCAGCAGCCAACAGGGGACCGGGGAGCTGTTTTTT. This chain joins TRBV4-1 and TRBJ2-2, with a weak D call TRBD1 (6 bases). The germline gives CDR1 MGHRA, CDR2 YSYEKL. The CDR3 has 13 residues. V was shortened by 2 bases and J by 5 bases, with 6 bases between the two germline ends.